The 21 T cell receptor beta chains below were found in one sample sequenced in a study of shared clonotypes between healthy human individuals. CD45RO-negative, CCR7-positively selected cells formed the naive CD8 fraction, excluding terminally differentiated effector memory CD45RA+ cells. The assay was immunoSEQ multiplex PCR, and TCRdb's table has in-frame clones only and misses some. The table has roughly 850,000 clones, approximately 96% seen once. The sequencing sample was made of naive CD8+ T cells sorted from blood. The origin of the receptors is a man aged 25-45 years in good health.

The chain links TRBV28 to TRBJ2-7; 14 bases are a match to TRBD2. The CDR3 is made up of 14 amino acids. Germline lookup yields CDR1 MDHEN and CDR2 SYDVKM. V lost 8 bases, J lost 3 bases, and 3 bases stayed unmatched. CDR3 amino acids: CASAGLAGVYEQYF. In nucleotides, the CDR3 is TGTGCCAGCGCGGGACTAGCGGGAGTCTACGAGCAGTACTTC.

This sequence joins TRBV9 and TRBJ2-2, with D unclear. The CDR3 is 14 amino acids. The germline CDR1 and CDR2 sequences are SGDLS and YYNGEE. The V end lost 4 bases, the J end lost 1 base, and 8 bases lay between the germline ends. Here the CDR3 reads CASSPSQNTGELFF. For the CDR3, the DNA is TGTGCCAGCAGCCCCTCGCAGAACACCGGGGAGCTGTTTTTT.

The gene calls are TRBV18 and TRBJ2-3, with 11 bases lining up with TRBD2. The germline V gene has CDR1 KGHSH and CDR2 LQKENI. The CDR3 sequence is 18 residues long. The trim removed 2 bases at V and 0 bases at J, leaving 7 bases unmatched. The CDR3 nucleotides read TGTGCCAGCTCACCATTTACACTAGCGGGAGCGAGCACAGATACGCAGTATTTT. Its protein is CASSPFTLAGASTDTQYF. Based on the CDR3 plus reference TRBV18 and TRBJ2-3, the full variable domain is NAGVMQNPRHLVRRRGQEARLRCSPMKGHSHVYWYRQLPEEGLKFMVYLQKENIIDESGMPKERFSAEFPKEGPSILRIQQVVRGDSAAYFCASSPFTLAGASTDTQYFGPGTRLTVL.

The J gene is TRBJ2-3, the V gene TRBV11-2; 12 nucleotides agree with TRBD2. This CDR3 is 16 amino acids long. With 6 bases clipped from V and 1 base from J, the junction kept 5 bases outside the gene matches. Germline V gene sequence: CDR1 SGHAT, CDR2 FQNNGV. The CDR3 DNA follows: TGTGCCAGCAGGACTTGGACTAGCGGGGGCACAGATACGCAGTATTTT. As protein: CASRTWTSGGTDTQYF.

The chain uses TRBV6-5 and TRBJ2-7; maybe TRBD2 (5 bases). CDR1 is MNHEY, CDR2 SVGAGI, per germline. This CDR3 comprises 16 residues. V was cut by 0 bases and J by 4 bases, with 16 bases left in between. The CDR3 region is CASSYSPGVRAYEQYF. CDR3 coding DNA: TGTGCCAGCAGTTACTCGCCCGGGGTCAGAGCATACGAGCAGTACTTC.

This clone has only one observation. The chain links TRBV7-6 to TRBJ1-1; D might be TRBD1 (5 bases). The CDR3 is 13 residues long. The V end was cut by 1 base, the J end by 8 bases, with 11 bases between. Per germline, CDR1 SGHVS and CDR2 FNYEAQ. The CDR3: CASSLDRTSEAFF. CDR3 DNA sequence: TGTGCCAGCAGCTTAGACAGGACATCCGAAGCTTTCTTT.

This clone has a single count. The gene calls are TRBV7-9 and TRBJ1-1; 9 bases agree with TRBD1. Trimming at V came to 3 bases and at J to 0 bases, leaving 8 bases not matched to a gene. The CDR3 consists of 17 residues. Looked up from germline, CDR1 is SEHNR and CDR2 is FQNEAQ (reference sequence). The DNA of the CDR3 is TGTGCCAGCAGCTTGCACAGGGGGCCCACTATGAACACTGAAGCTTTCTTT. It translates to CASSLHRGPTMNTEAFF.

This chain connects TRBV10-2 to TRBJ2-2; possible D gene TRBD1, 5 bases. The germline gives CDR1 WSHSY, CDR2 SAAADI. The CDR3 contains 15 residues. V was cut by 3 bases and J by 4 bases, with 12 bases left in between. This CDR3 reads CASSDPTVPTGELFF. The CDR3 DNA reads TGCGCCAGCAGTGATCCGACAGTACCCACCGGGGAGCTGTTTTTT.

The chain is built from TRBV9 and TRBJ1-5; D is ambiguous. The germline V gene encodes CDR1 SGDLS and CDR2 YYNGEE. The V end lost 3 bases, the J end lost 0 bases, and 10 bases lay between the germline ends. This CDR3 region has 15 residues. The chain's CDR3 is CASSEFPDSNQPQHF. The CDR3 bases are TGTGCCAGCAGCGAGTTTCCCGATAGCAATCAGCCCCAGCATTTT.

V gene TRBV5-1 combines with J gene TRBJ2-2, with 9 bases matching TRBD1. The CDR3 consists of 14 residues. Germline loops: CDR1 SGHRS, CDR2 YFSETQ. With V trimmed by 3 bases and J by 6 bases, 3 bases remained unmatched. The CDR3 bases are TGCGCCAGCAGCTGGACAGGGGCGTCCGGGGAGCTGTTTTTT. Protein sequence: CASSWTGASGELFF.

The rearrangement links TRBV27 to TRBJ2-7, with a possible D match to TRBD1 (6 bases). V was trimmed by 5 bases and J by 2 bases, leaving 13 bases between them. The CDR3 is 14 residues long. The germline V gene encodes CDR1 MNHEY and CDR2 SMNVEV (reference sequence). This CDR3 is CASSTTGQTYEQYF. In DNA, the CDR3 is TGTGCCAGCAGTACTACAGGGCAAACCTACGAGCAGTACTTC.

V usage is TRBV6-6 and J usage is TRBJ2-7; D uncertain. Trimming removed 0 bases from V and 3 bases from J, with 6 bases in between. The CDR3 sequence is 13 residues long. CDR1 is MNHNY and CDR2 is SVGAGI in the germline V gene (reference sequence). The CDR3 DNA reads TGTGCCAGCAGTTACTCGCAAGTCTACGAGCAGTACTTC. The encoded protein is CASSYSQVYEQYF.

The chain uses TRBV27 and TRBJ2-2, with D possibly matching TRBD2 (6 bases). V was pared by 7 bases and J by 4 bases, with 16 bases between. Germline CDR1 MNHEY, CDR2 SMNVEV (reference sequence). This CDR3 has 15 amino acids. CDR3 sequence reads: CASNGGVGPTGELFF. The DNA for the CDR3 is TGTGCCAGCAACGGGGGAGTGGGACCCACCGGGGAGCTGTTTTTT.

The V call is TRBV25-1, the J call TRBJ2-2; no definite D call. The germline V and J ends were trimmed by 4 bases and 2 bases, with 5 bases remaining between them. From germline, CDR1 is MGHDK and CDR2 SYGVNS. The CDR3 contains 13 residues. The CDR3 spells CASSAFNTGELFF. As DNA, the CDR3 is TGTGCCAGCAGTGCCTTTAACACCGGGGAGCTGTTTTTT. Full variable domain (outside the CDR3, taken from reference TRBV25-1 and TRBJ2-2): EADIYQTPRYLVIGTGKKITLECSQTMGHDKMYWYQQDPGMELHLIHYSYGVNSTEKGDLSSESTVSRIRTEHFPLTLESARPSHTSQYLCASSAFNTGELFFGEGSRLTVL.

The rearrangement uses TRBV30 and TRBJ1-1; D is unclear. Germline CDR1 reads GTSNPN; CDR2 reads SVGIG (reference sequence). V lost 0 bases to trimming and J lost 0 bases, with 8 bases between them. The CDR3 covers 14 residues. The CDR3 DNA reads as TGTGCCTGGAGTGTACGCGGGATGAACACTGAAGCTTTCTTT. Translated: CAWSVRGMNTEAFF.

This clone has just one count. J is TRBJ2-7 and V is TRBV5-8; D may be TRBD1 or TRBD2 (5 bases each). The CDR3 consists of 16 residues. Trimming pared 0 bases from V and 0 bases from J, leaving 13 bases between. Germline V gene sequence: CDR1 SGHTS, CDR2 YDEGEE. This CDR3 is CASSLGQRGPSYEQYF. The CDR3 DNA reads TGTGCCAGCAGCTTGGGGCAGAGGGGCCCCTCCTACGAGCAGTACTTC.

The table lists this clone with a count of one. The gene calls are TRBV6-6 and TRBJ2-1, with 10 bases fitting TRBD2. The V gene's germline CDR1 is MNHNY and CDR2 SVGAGI (reference sequence). This CDR3 contains 15 residues. The J segment lost 6 bases and the V segment lost 6 bases, leaving 8 bases of the junction unmatched. CDR3 residues: CASSPSGRAGNEQFF. CDR3 nucleotides: TGTGCCAGCAGCCCAAGCGGGAGGGCCGGCAATGAGCAGTTCTTC.

The gene calls are TRBV27 and TRBJ2-7; D possibly corresponds to TRBD1 (5 bases). The V end was cut by 5 bases, the J end by 6 bases, with 11 bases between. CDR1 is MNHEY, CDR2 SMNVEV, per germline (reference sequence). There are 12 residues in the CDR3. The CDR3 nucleotides are TGTGCCAGCAGTCCCACAGGTGGCGAGCAGTACTTC. Translating gives CASSPTGGEQYF.

In this sample, this clone turned up once. CDR3 in amino acids: CSVVLTSGRLNEQFF. The CDR3 DNA follows: TGCAGCGTTGTCCTGACTAGCGGGAGATTGAATGAGCAGTTCTTC. The chain has TRBV29-1 and TRBJ2-1, with 12 bases that match TRBD2. This CDR3 contains 15 residues. V dropped 4 bases and J dropped 7; count of bases not matched to a gene: 8. Germline V gene data show CDR1 as SQVTM and CDR2 as ANQGSEA.

The chain combines TRBV7-9 with TRBJ2-2; the D is unclear. This CDR3 has 12 amino acids. Trimming took off 3 bases at V and 6 bases at J, with 5 bases between the two ends. Germline lookup yields CDR1 SEHNR and CDR2 FQNEAQ (reference sequence). The CDR3 DNA reads as TGTGCCAGCAGCTTTCGCCCCGGGGAGCTGTTTTTT. It yields the protein CASSFRPGELFF.

The chain is built from TRBV13 and TRBJ2-3; TRBD1 aligns across 11 bases. This CDR3 comprises 14 residues. The ends lost 5 bases at V and 4 bases at J; junction bases unmatched: 2. In germline, CDR1 is PRHDT, CDR2 FYEKMQ (reference sequence). CDR3 protein: CASSGQGAADTQYF. The CDR3 nucleotides are TGTGCCAGCAGCGGACAGGGGGCTGCAGATACGCAGTATTTT.